One and the same sample provided the 2 T cell receptor beta chains below, sequenced in a study of T cell responses to AZD1222 COVID-19 vaccine. The data were produced by immunoSEQ multiplex PCR, yet TCRdb's version contains in-frame clones alone and is incomplete. Of more than 60,000 clones in the sample, 84% were seen once. The input for sequencing was peripheral blood, taken on day 0 of AZD1222 vaccination. The source of these receptors is an adult in good health.

This clone has more than one count but fewer than ten. This chain joins TRBV3-1 (or the pseudogene TRBV3-2) and TRBJ2-5, with 12 bases aligning to TRBD2. The CDR3 length is 16 residues. Germline loops: CDR1 LGHDT, CDR2 YNNKEL (reference sequence). V lost 4 bases and J lost 0; bases outside the gene matches: 3. The CDR3 protein is CASSRLAGDNQETQYF. CDR3 DNA sequence: TGTGCCAGCAGCCGACTAGCGGGAGATAACCAAGAGACCCAGTACTTC.

The chain combines TRBV4-3 with TRBJ1-1; no reliable D call. The V end lost 0 bases, the J end lost 4 bases, and 6 bases lay between the germline ends. The CDR3 is made up of 13 amino acids. Germline CDR1 reads LGHNA; CDR2 reads YSLEER. The DNA of the CDR3 is TGCGCCAGCAGCCAAGAACTGGGCACTGAAGCTTTCTTT. Encoded protein: CASSQELGTEAFF.